Presented here are 26 T cell receptor beta chains from one specimen sequenced in a study of cytomegalovirus exposure and HLA in healthy donors. 60 Vbeta and 13 Jbeta primers were used in PCR. The protocol was immunoSEQ multiplex PCR, while the TCRdb copy is restricted to in-frame clones and leaves out a portion. The repertoire holds 95,000 to 150,000 clones, approximately 69% seen once, with under 5% in the top ten. Sequenced sample: PBMCs. The receptors were gathered from a man aged 35 to 55 in good health and CMV-seropositive.

V gene TRBV6-6 combines with J gene TRBJ1-5, with D possibly matching TRBD1 (6 bases). In germline, CDR1 is MNHNY, CDR2 SVGAGI (reference sequence). The CDR3 spans 15 residues. Trimming pared 4 bases from V and 7 bases from J, leaving 17 bases between. CDR3 loop: CASSSLTGGEQPQHF. CDR3 nucleotide sequence: TGTGCCAGCAGTTCCCTGACAGGTGGGGAACAGCCCCAGCATTTT.

The table lists this clone with a few counts. J is TRBJ1-1 and V is TRBV7-9; D unclear. This CDR3 is 12 amino acids long. Trimming cost V 1 base and J 3 bases, with 3 bases left between them. CDR1 is SEHNR, CDR2 FQNEAQ, per germline (reference sequence). CDR3: CASSLDYTEAFF. In DNA form, the CDR3 reads TGTGCCAGCAGCTTAGACTACACTGAAGCTTTCTTT.

The V gene is TRBV5-1, the J gene TRBJ1-1; tentatively, D is TRBD1 (5 bases). Germline V gives CDR1 SGHRS, CDR2 YFSETQ. CDR3 size: 15 residues. With 0 bases removed from V and 0 bases from J, the gap between germline ends came to 9 bases. CDR3 bases: TGCGCCAGCAGCTTGGCCGGACACCTGAACACTGAAGCTTTCTTT. It specifies CASSLAGHLNTEAFF.

The chain recombines TRBV29-1 with TRBJ2-1, with a possible D match to TRBD1 (5 bases). This CDR3 has 12 residues. With 7 bases removed from V and 4 bases from J, the gap between germline ends came to 11 bases. Per the germline V gene, CDR1 is SQVTM and CDR2 is ANQGSEA. CDR3 sequence: CSGGREYNEQFF. The CDR3 DNA sequence: TGCAGCGGAGGCAGGGAATACAATGAGCAGTTCTTC.

The V and J genes are TRBV27 and TRBJ2-7; TRBD2 matches 16 bases. This CDR3 comprises 18 residues. Germline CDR1 and CDR2: MNHEY and SMNVEV (reference sequence). V lost 7 bases, J lost 5 bases, and 14 bases stayed unmatched. The CDR3 loop is CASNPRGTSGRAPHEQYF. The CDR3 nucleotides read TGTGCCAGCAACCCCCGGGGGACTAGCGGGAGGGCTCCCCACGAGCAGTACTTC.

This clone was counted between two and nine times. The rearrangement uses TRBV7-9 and TRBJ2-3, with a weak D call TRBD2 (5 bases). V lost 0 bases, J lost 4 bases, and 11 bases lay in between. Germline CDR1 and CDR2: SEHNR and FQNEAQ (reference sequence). The CDR3 runs to 15 residues. CDR3 coding DNA: TGTGCCAGCAGCTTAGCGGGAGTCACGGCAGATACGCAGTATTTT. Translation: CASSLAGVTADTQYF.

V and J are TRBV7-2 and TRBJ1-4; tentatively, D is TRBD1 (5 bases). V gave up 5 bases and J gave up 4 bases, with 17 bases separating them. This CDR3 has 16 residues. Germline V lookup: CDR1 SGHTA, CDR2 FQGNSA. In nucleotides, the CDR3 is TGTGCCAGCAGCCCACAAGGGACTCTCGTTAATGAAAAACTGTTTTTT. This gives the protein CASSPQGTLVNEKLFF.

The rearrangement joins TRBV5-1 to TRBJ2-7; D call uncertain. The CDR3 consists of 13 residues. V lost 0 bases to trimming and J lost 6 bases, with 10 bases between them. CDR1 and CDR2 from the germline V gene are SGHRS and YFSETQ. The CDR3 here is CASSLGAPSEQYF. In DNA form, the CDR3 reads TGCGCCAGCAGCTTGGGAGCCCCCTCCGAGCAGTACTTC.

This rearrangement joins TRBV7-9 to TRBJ1-5; the match to TRBD1 covers 8 bases. The length of the CDR3 is 15 residues. The ends lost 3 bases at V and 5 bases at J; junction bases unmatched: 6. Germline values: CDR1 SEHNR, CDR2 FQNEAQ (reference sequence). For the CDR3, the DNA is TGTGCCAGCAGCTTTGGACAGGGAGGAGATCAGCCCCAGCATTTT. Amino acids: CASSFGQGGDQPQHF.

The J gene is TRBJ2-1, the V gene TRBV4-1, with a tentative D call TRBD1 (6 bases). The CDR3 totals 15 residues. Germline V gene sequence: CDR1 MGHRA, CDR2 YSYEKL. Trimming pared 3 bases from V and 4 bases from J, leaving 13 bases between. CDR3 in DNA: TGCGCCAGCAGCCAGGGGGACACGCCGTACAATGAGCAGTTCTTC. Translating gives CASSQGDTPYNEQFF.

V and J are TRBV4-3 and TRBJ2-2, with D tentatively TRBD2 (5 bases). The CDR3 is made up of 16 amino acids. V lost 4 bases and J 0 bases, leaving 12 bases between the germline ends. The germline V gene encodes CDR1 LGHNA and CDR2 YSLEER. For the CDR3, the DNA is TGCGCCAGCAGCCCCGCCCAGCGGTCGAACACCGGGGAGCTGTTTTTT. This translates into CASSPAQRSNTGELFF.

The chain couples TRBV9 to TRBJ2-7; no definite D call. With 4 bases removed from V and 4 bases from J, the gap between germline ends came to 15 bases. The CDR3 totals 14 residues. Germline lookup yields CDR1 SGDLS and CDR2 YYNGEE. The CDR3 loop is CASSTRPGPYEQYF. The CDR3 DNA is TGTGCCAGCAGCACACGGCCAGGCCCTTACGAGCAGTACTTC.

Only a few counts were recorded for this clone. CDR3 in amino acids: CASSLESGMGTEAFF. The CDR3 bases are TGCGCCAGCAGCTTGGAGTCCGGGATGGGCACTGAAGCTTTCTTT. V gene TRBV5-1 combines with J gene TRBJ1-1; D is undetermined. Trimming stripped 0 bases from V and 4 bases from J, with 13 bases between. Per germline, CDR1 SGHRS and CDR2 YFSETQ. The CDR3 consists of 15 residues.

The table lists this clone with a few counts. The V call is TRBV19, the J call TRBJ1-2; 9 bases map to TRBD1. The CDR3 sequence is 14 residues long. V shed 8 bases and J 2 bases; nucleotides not matched to a gene: 6. Looked up from germline, CDR1 is LNHDA and CDR2 is SQIVND (reference sequence). The DNA of the CDR3 is TGTGCCAGTCAAACCGGGACAGGGAACTATGGCTACACCTTC. It codes for CASQTGTGNYGYTF.

This rearrangement joins TRBV10-1 to TRBJ2-3, with 10 bases that match TRBD2. The V gene end was trimmed by 5 bases and the J gene end by 2 bases; junction bases not matched to a gene: 10. Germline values: CDR1 WNHNN, CDR2 SYGVQD (reference sequence). This CDR3 region has 17 residues. CDR3 nucleotides: TGCGCCAGCAGTCCTCGACGGACTAGCGGTATCACAGATACGCAGTATTTT. As protein: CASSPRRTSGITDTQYF.

This clone was seen only once. The chain couples TRBV5-1 to TRBJ1-1, with a possible D match to TRBD1 (6 bases). The germline CDR1 and CDR2 sequences are SGHRS and YFSETQ. This CDR3 spans 15 amino acids. V was clipped by 2 bases and J by 4 bases, with 15 bases between them. The CDR3 spells CASSFTPGQSTEAFF. CDR3 sequence (DNA): TGCGCCAGCAGCTTTACCCCGGGACAATCCACTGAAGCTTTCTTT.

The chain has TRBV19 and TRBJ1-2; 8 positions match TRBD1. V lost 4 bases, J lost 4 bases, and 5 bases stayed unmatched. The CDR3 runs 14 residues. From germline, CDR1 is LNHDA and CDR2 SQIVND (reference sequence). CDR3 sequence (DNA): TGTGCCAGTAGTACCCCGGGACAGGCCTATGGCTACACCTTC. The encoded protein is CASSTPGQAYGYTF.

The genes are TRBV5-5 and TRBJ1-2; 9 bases are a match to TRBD1. With 3 bases clipped from V and 8 bases from J, the junction kept 8 bases outside the gene matches. CDR3 length equals 14 residues. The germline V gene encodes CDR1 SGHKS and CDR2 YYEKEE (reference sequence). This CDR3 reads CASSWGQGKGGYTF. For the CDR3, the DNA is TGTGCCAGCAGCTGGGGACAGGGAAAAGGAGGCTACACCTTC. Based on the CDR3 plus reference TRBV5-5 and TRBJ1-2, the full variable domain is DAGVTQSPTHLIKTRGQQVTLRCSPISGHKSVSWYQQVLGQGPQFIFQYYEKEERGRGNFPDRFSARQFPNYSSELNVNALLLGDSALYLCASSWGQGKGGYTFGSGTRLTVV.

The V gene is TRBV18, the J gene TRBJ1-3; D is unresolved. V lost 3 bases to trimming and J lost 0 bases, with 12 bases between them. Germline loops: CDR1 KGHSH, CDR2 LQKENI. The CDR3 has 16 residues. The CDR3 reads CASSPRYEPSGNTIYF. CDR3 coding DNA: TGTGCCAGCTCACCCCGTTACGAGCCCTCTGGAAACACCATATATTTT.

V and J are TRBV29-1 and TRBJ1-1, with D unresolved. Germline CDR1 is SQVTM and CDR2 is ANQGSEA. The CDR3 runs 13 residues. Between the trimmed V and J ends, which lost 7 bases and 6 bases, there was a span of 18 bases. The CDR3 DNA reads as TGCAGCGGAGAGCCCCACTTGAGGGCTGAAGCTTTCTTT. This gives the protein CSGEPHLRAEAFF. Together with reference TRBV29-1 and TRBJ1-1, the CDR3 gives the full variable domain: SAVISQKPSRDICQRGTSLTIQCQVDSQVTMMFWYRQQPGQSLTLIATANQGSEATYESGFVIDKFPISRPNLTFSTLTVSNMSPEDSSIYLCSGEPHLRAEAFFGQGTRLTVV.

This clone is a singleton in its sample. The chain couples TRBV5-1 to TRBJ2-5; D not certain. Trimming removed 2 bases at V and 4 bases at J, with 9 bases between. Germline V gives CDR1 SGHRS, CDR2 YFSETQ. CDR3 size: 13 residues. CDR3 in DNA: TGCGCCAGCAGCTTTTCGGTTCGAGAGACCCAGTACTTC. Amino acid sequence: CASSFSVRETQYF. The whole variable domain, remainder taken from reference TRBV5-1 and TRBJ2-5, is KAGVTQTPRYLIKTRGQQVTLSCSPISGHRSVSWYQQTPGQGLQFLFEYFSETQRNKGNFPGRFSGRQFSNSRSEMNVSTLELGDSALYLCASSFSVRETQYFGPGTRLLVL.

V gene TRBV7-3 combines with J gene TRBJ2-3; possible D gene TRBD1, 5 bases. The V gene lost 0 bases and the J gene lost 3 bases, with 10 bases spanning the gap. The CDR3 is made up of 15 amino acids. Germline CDR1 is SGHTA and CDR2 is FQGTGA. CDR3 in DNA: TGTGCCAGCAGCTTAACGTTATCAGGGACAGATACGCAGTATTTT. Translated, it gives CASSLTLSGTDTQYF. The whole variable domain, remainder taken from reference TRBV7-3 and TRBJ2-3, is GAGVSQTPSNKVTEKGKYVELRCDPISGHTALYWYRQSLGQGPEFLIYFQGTGAADDSGLPNDRFFAVRPEGSVSTLKIQRTERGDSAVYLCASSLTLSGTDTQYFGPGTRLTVL.

The chain has TRBV6-6 and TRBJ1-3, with D hard to call. The V and J ends lost 0 bases and 0 bases respectively, with 6 bases between them. Germline V lookup: CDR1 MNHNY, CDR2 SVGAGI (reference sequence). The CDR3 is 15 residues long. CDR3 nucleotide sequence: TGTGCCAGCAGTTACTCGAGCGGCTCTGGAAACACCATATATTTT. Amino acids: CASSYSSGSGNTIYF.

This clone was seen a handful of times. The CDR3 loop is CASSYLAGRLLGYTF. CDR3 nucleotides: TGTGCCAGCAGTTACTTGGCAGGCCGCCTTCTTGGCTACACCTTC. The chain combines TRBV6-5 with TRBJ1-2; D ambiguous. This CDR3 has 15 residues. Trimming stripped 1 base from V and 7 bases from J, with 16 bases between. Per the germline V gene, CDR1 is MNHEY and CDR2 is SVGAGI.

This clone was counted only a few times. The chain carries TRBV4-1 and TRBJ2-1; 8 bases are shared with TRBD1. The CDR3 covers 15 residues. Per germline, CDR1 MGHRA and CDR2 YSYEKL. Trimming removed 0 bases from V and 8 bases from J; junction bases left unmatched: 6. This CDR3 is CASSQEVTGVDEQFF. CDR3 nucleotide sequence: TGCGCCAGCAGCCAAGAAGTGACAGGGGTGGATGAGCAGTTCTTC.

In nucleotides, the CDR3 is TGCGCCAGCAGCTCACCCGACAGGGTGAGCGAGCAGTACTTC. Translated: CASSSPDRVSEQYF. The chain couples TRBV5-1 to TRBJ2-7, with 7 bases lining up with TRBD1. The CDR3 totals 14 residues. V shed 3 bases, J shed 6 bases, and the junction held 9 bases outside the gene matches. CDR1 and CDR2 from the germline V gene are SGHRS and YFSETQ.